The 19 T cell receptor beta chains given below trace back to one sample, sequenced in a study of CD8+ T cells in alopecia areata. Reverse transcribed after extraction, RNA yielded cDNA as the sequencing template. Profiled with immunoSEQ multiplex PCR; TCRdb holds only in-frame clones, not every one. The sample yields 7,500 to 10,000 clones, approximately 70% seen once. Peripheral blood samples and lesional scalp punch biopsies were obtained from alopecia areata patients. The sample consisted of skin. Receptors originate from a human donor with alopecia areata.

This chain links TRBV28 with TRBJ2-7, with a tentative D call TRBD2 (6 bases). This CDR3 is 13 amino acids long. With 5 bases removed from V and 3 bases from J, the gap between germline ends came to 11 bases. Germline CDR1 MDHEN, CDR2 SYDVKM. This CDR3 is CASSLGTFYEQYF. The CDR3 coding sequence is TGTGCCAGCAGTCTGGGGACTTTCTACGAGCAGTACTTC.

The chain has TRBV28 and TRBJ2-7; 9 bases are shared with TRBD2. Germline assignment: CDR1 MDHEN and CDR2 SYDVKM. This CDR3 is 15 amino acids long. V trimming: 6 bases; J trimming: 0 bases; junction bases outside the gene matches: 6. CDR3 nucleotide sequence: TGTGCCAGCAGATCGACTAGCGGAGCCTCCTACGAGCAGTACTTC. Protein product: CASRSTSGASYEQYF.

This rearrangement joins TRBV15 to TRBJ2-5; D remains ambiguous. Between the trimmed V and J ends, which lost 0 bases and 5 bases, there was a span of 7 bases. Per germline, CDR1 LNHNV and CDR2 YYDKDF (reference sequence). The CDR3 runs to 13 residues. The CDR3 reads CATSREREETQYF. CDR3 coding DNA: TGTGCCACCAGCAGAGAGCGCGAGGAGACCCAGTACTTC.

V gene TRBV7-9 combines with J gene TRBJ2-7, with a tentative D call TRBD1 (6 bases). The CDR3 covers 16 residues. Trimming pared 5 bases from V and 2 bases from J, leaving 19 bases between. CDR1 is SEHNR, CDR2 FQNEAQ, per germline (reference sequence). CDR3 sequence reads: CASSPRNRVGTYEQYF. Here the CDR3 DNA reads TGTGCCAGCAGCCCTAGGAACAGGGTCGGGACCTACGAGCAGTACTTC.

The rearrangement links TRBV18 to TRBJ1-2; D is undetermined. From germline, CDR1 is KGHSH and CDR2 LQKENI. The CDR3 is 18 amino acids. Deletions cut 3 bases from V and 0 bases from J, with 20 bases between. Here the CDR3 reads CASSPLGAESKANYGYTF. The CDR3 nucleotides read TGTGCCAGCTCACCGCTGGGCGCAGAGAGTAAAGCTAACTATGGCTACACCTTC.

This clone came up a few times. The chain links TRBV7-2 to TRBJ2-3; D remains unclear. Germline V lookup: CDR1 SGHTA, CDR2 FQGNSA. The CDR3 consists of 12 residues. Trimming pared 5 bases from V and 1 base from J, leaving 4 bases between. The CDR3: CASSPRTDTQYF. Written as DNA, the CDR3 is TGTGCCAGCAGCCCCCGCACAGATACGCAGTATTTT.

The chain recombines TRBV19 with TRBJ2-3, with D unclear. This CDR3 has 12 residues. V gave up 5 bases and J gave up 5 bases, with 8 bases separating them. The V gene's germline CDR1 is LNHDA and CDR2 SQIVND (reference sequence). The CDR3 spells CASSLARDTQYF. The CDR3, as DNA: TGTGCCAGTAGTCTCGCGAGAGATACGCAGTATTTT.

The chain joins TRBV5-1 to TRBJ2-5, with D possibly being TRBD2 (5 bases). This CDR3 is 19 amino acids long. Germline V gene data show CDR1 as SGHRS and CDR2 as YFSETQ. V lost 0 bases and J lost 7, with 28 bases in between. In DNA, the CDR3 is TGCGCCAGCAGCTTGGAAGCGCTAGCAAGCCGCCAAGGAATGACGACCCAGTACTTC. Translated, it gives CASSLEALASRQGMTTQYF.

This rearrangement joins TRBV7-2 to TRBJ1-5, with no clear D. The CDR3 contains 13 residues. V was trimmed by 0 bases and J by 7 bases, leaving 7 bases between them. Germline V gene sequence: CDR1 SGHTA, CDR2 FQGNSA. Here the CDR3 reads CASSLAVGQPQHF. As DNA, the CDR3 is TGTGCCAGCAGCTTAGCGGTCGGGCAGCCCCAGCATTTT.

The rearrangement joins TRBV29-1 to TRBJ2-7, with D perhaps TRBD1 (5 bases). Trimming cost V 4 bases and J 1 base, with 11 bases left between them. The germline CDR1 and CDR2 sequences are SQVTM and ANQGSEA. CDR3 length: 13 amino acids. Here the CDR3 DNA reads TGCAGCGTTGTCGGGCAGGGATCCTACGAGCAGTACTTC. It specifies CSVVGQGSYEQYF.

This chain links TRBV5-1 with TRBJ2-3, with a tentative D call TRBD2 (6 bases). V lost 0 bases to trimming and J lost 4 bases, with 9 bases between them. The CDR3 runs 14 residues. Germline CDR1 is SGHRS and CDR2 is YFSETQ. CDR3 sequence (DNA): TGCGCCAGCAGCTTGGGCAGCGGGCCAGATACGCAGTATTTT. Translation gives CASSLGSGPDTQYF.

V usage is TRBV18 and J usage is TRBJ1-5, with D possibly being TRBD1 (6 bases). Deletions cut 2 bases from V and 2 bases from J, with 10 bases between. Germline loops: CDR1 KGHSH, CDR2 LQKENI. This CDR3 region has 15 residues. The CDR3 protein is CASSPGGRGNQPQHF. CDR3 bases: TGTGCCAGCTCACCAGGGGGCAGAGGCAATCAGCCCCAGCATTTT. Full variable domain (missing parts from reference TRBV18 and TRBJ1-5): NAGVMQNPRHLVRRRGQEARLRCSPMKGHSHVYWYRQLPEEGLKFMVYLQKENIIDESGMPKERFSAEFPKEGPSILRIQQVVRGDSAAYFCASSPGGRGNQPQHFGDGTRLSIL.

The rearrangement links TRBV7-9 to TRBJ2-5; D is ambiguous. The CDR3 totals 14 residues. Germline-derived CDR1 and CDR2 are SEHNR and FQNEAQ (reference sequence). Between the trimmed V and J ends, which lost 4 bases and 4 bases, there was a span of 13 bases. The CDR3 spells CASSSGSRTETQYF. The CDR3 DNA sequence: TGTGCCAGCAGCTCTGGCAGTAGGACAGAGACCCAGTACTTC.

The chain joins TRBV6-4 to TRBJ2-1; D not resolved. The CDR3 covers 16 residues. Germline V gene lookup returns CDR1 MRHNA and CDR2 SNTAGT. V was pared by 0 bases and J by 4 bases, with 13 bases between. CDR3 loop: CASSDSDLSPYNEQFF. CDR3 nucleotides: TGTGCCAGCAGTGACTCGGACCTGTCCCCATACAATGAGCAGTTCTTC.

The chain employs TRBV2 and TRBJ2-1; TRBD2 agrees at 9 bases. Per the germline V gene, CDR1 is SNHLY and CDR2 is FYNNEI. Losses at the gene ends were 5 bases for V and 14 bases for J; bases not matched to a gene: 4. The CDR3 runs to 11 residues. DNA of the CDR3: TGTGCCAGCAGTATAGCGGGAGTGGAGTTCTTC. Protein: CASSIAGVEFF. The full variable domain, completed using reference TRBV2 and TRBJ2-1, is EPEVTQTPSHQVTQMGQEVILRCVPISNHLYFYWYRQILGQKVEFLVSFYNNEISEKSEIFDDQFSVERPDGSNFTLKIRSTKLEDSAMYFCASSIAGVEFFGPGTRLTVL.

This clone showed up just a few times. The CDR3 sequence is CASSLAPQWTGNEQYF. CDR3 sequence (DNA): TGCGCCAGCAGTCTAGCCCCCCAATGGACAGGGAACGAGCAGTACTTC. The chain combines TRBV4-1 with TRBJ2-7; TRBD1 agrees at 8 bases. CDR1 is MGHRA and CDR2 is YSYEKL in the germline V gene. The CDR3 length is 16 residues. V lost 6 bases and J lost 5; bases outside the gene matches: 15.

The V and J genes are TRBV5-4 and TRBJ1-2, with D perhaps TRBD1 (5 bases). There are 13 residues in the CDR3. Germline values: CDR1 SGHNT, CDR2 YYREEE (reference sequence). Trimming took 2 bases from V and 13 from J, leaving 18 bases between them. The CDR3 DNA sequence: TGTGCCAGCAGCTTCAACCGGGACCCCTCTGGCACCTTC. Its protein product is CASSFNRDPSGTF.

This chain links TRBV6-1 with TRBJ2-3; D gene uncertain. Trimming took 1 base from V and 6 from J, leaving 11 bases between them. Looked up from germline, CDR1 is MNHNS and CDR2 is SASEGT. This CDR3 comprises 14 residues. CDR3 residues: CASSEGVGWDTQYF. CDR3 DNA: TGTGCCAGCAGTGAAGGTGTTGGGTGGGATACGCAGTATTTT.

This clone has just one count. Here the CDR3 DNA reads TGTGCCAGCAGCTTAGGGATTGCTAGCACAGATACGCAGTATTTT. It specifies CASSLGIASTDTQYF. The rearrangement joins TRBV7-8 to TRBJ2-3; no reliable D call. The CDR3 is 15 amino acids. Trimming removed 1 base from V and 0 bases from J, with 8 bases in between. Per germline, CDR1 SGHVS and CDR2 FQNEAQ.